This T cell receptor (beta chain) was obtained from a study of T cell changes during pregnancy in multiple sclerosis. CDR3 length equals 17 residues. Germline V gene data show CDR1 as MGHRA and CDR2 as YSYEKL. V shed 0 bases and J shed 1 base, with 15 bases lying between them. Sequencing was performed with immunoSEQ multiplex PCR; in TCRdb, only in-frame clones are kept and a portion is missing. The profile shows tens of thousands of clones, around 94% of them singletons. The source is a female donor with multiple sclerosis, enrolled in a pregnancy study. This chain connects TRBV4-1 to TRBJ1-2, with D perhaps matching TRBD1 (6 bases). The specimen was CD8+ T cells from peripheral blood mononuclear cells, collected after pregnancy. For the CDR3, the DNA is TGCGCCAGCAGCCAAGATTGGGGCGGGGGCCTTAACTATGGCTACACCTTC. Translating it yields CASSQDWGGGLNYGYTF.